This T cell receptor (beta chain) was sequenced for a study of metastatic and nonmetastatic thyroid tumors. Study-level background: For malignant and benign thyroid patients, tumor or nodule tissue and blood were the sources whose repertoires were compared.

TCRdb re-clonotyped the PCR reads through MiXCR. This sample carries approximately 9,000 clones, roughly a third of them seen once, and the ten largest clones take roughly 21%. This CDR3 is built from 12 residues. V was pared by 0 bases and J by 6 bases, with 9 bases between. The germline gives CDR1 GTSNPN, CDR2 SVGIG (reference sequence). Each patient went into thyroid surgery without having received any treatment. The specimen sequenced was tumor tissue. The chain links TRBV30 to TRBJ2-7; D might be TRBD1 or TRBD2, each matching 6 bases. The clonotype comes from a female donor with papillary thyroid cancer or a benign thyroid nodule (not recorded which). Some clones in this sample may be carry-over from other donors' samples. CDR3 sequence (DNA): TGTGCCTGGAGTGTAAGGGGGGTCGAGCAGTACTTC. It encodes CAWSVRGVEQYF. The whole variable domain, remainder taken from reference TRBV30 and TRBJ2-7, is SQTIHQWPATLVQPVGSPLSLECTVEGTSNPNLYWYRQAAGRGLQLLFYSVGIGQISSEVPQNLSASRPQDRQFILSSKKLLLSDSGFYLCAWSVRGVEQYFGPGTRLTVT.